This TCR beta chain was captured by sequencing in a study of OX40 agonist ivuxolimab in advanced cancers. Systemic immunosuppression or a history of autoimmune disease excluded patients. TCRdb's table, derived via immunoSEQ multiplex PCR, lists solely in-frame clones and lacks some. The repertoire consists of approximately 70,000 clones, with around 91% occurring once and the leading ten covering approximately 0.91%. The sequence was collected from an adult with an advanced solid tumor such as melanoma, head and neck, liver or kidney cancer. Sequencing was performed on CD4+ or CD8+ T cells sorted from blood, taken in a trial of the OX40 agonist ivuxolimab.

CDR3: CASSPDNTEAFF. The CDR3 DNA sequence: TGCGCCAGCAGCCCGGACAACACTGAAGCTTTCTTT. The J gene is TRBJ1-1, the V gene TRBV5-1; D not certain. The CDR3 is 12 amino acids. CDR1 SGHRS and CDR2 YFSETQ come from the germline V gene. V was clipped by 4 bases and J by 2 bases, with 6 bases between them.